Listed below are T cell receptor beta chains from one sample, sequenced in a study of control samples from healthy donors and cancer patients. Method: immunoSEQ multiplex PCR; TCRdb's copy keeps in-frame clones and lacks some. The top ten clones hold just over 1.4% of a sample with 150,000 to 200,000 clones, around 90% of them seen once. The sequencing sample was made of blood. These receptors were taken from a woman aged 45-60 years in good health. Both conserved end residues are part of each CDR3. The D gene is left open where the match is weak. The listing skips clone size in some rows; elsewhere it reads once, few, many or a size class.

TRBV5-1	TRBJ2-3	-	-	CASSPERSTDTQYF	TGCGCCAGCAGCCCCGAGCGGAGCACAGATACGCAGTATTTT
TRBV14	TRBJ2-2	-	TRBD2	CASSRMTSGAGELFF	TGTGCCAGCAGCCGAATGACTAGCGGGGCCGGGGAGCTGTTTTTT
TRBV19	TRBJ2-1	-	TRBD2	CASSMPGTSYNEQFF	TGTGCCAGTAGTATGCCCGGGACTAGTTACAATGAGCAGTTCTTC
TRBV11-2	TRBJ2-6	-	-	CASSFRSGVTGANVLTF	TGTGCCAGCAGCTTCCGATCGGGCGTGACTGGGGCCAACGTCCTGACTTTC
TRBV6-6	TRBJ1-2	-	-	CASLTGVYGYTF	TGTGCCAGTCTAACGGGGGTCTATGGCTACACCTTC
TRBV6-5	TRBJ2-3	-	-	CASSPGGAGTDTQYF	TGTGCCAGCAGCCCAGGGGGGGCGGGAACCGATACGCAGTATTTT
TRBV2	TRBJ1-6	-	TRBD1	CASRIGTVYNSPLHF	TGTGCCAGCCGTATTGGGACAGTCTATAATTCACCCCTCCACTTT
TRBV27	TRBJ2-1	-	-	CASSPSLVPYRYNEQFF	TGTGCCAGCAGCCCTTCCCTAGTTCCCTACCGCTACAATGAGCAGTTCTTC
TRBV9	TRBJ1-1	-	TRBD1	CASSVGGTGDEAFF	TGTGCCAGCAGCGTAGGGGGGACAGGGGATGAAGCTTTCTTT
TRBV4-2	TRBJ1-4	-	-	CASSQVDSFNEKLFF	TGTGCCAGCAGCCAAGTGGACAGCTTTAATGAAAAACTGTTTTTT
TRBV4-3	TRBJ2-3	few	TRBD2	CASSQDGREFINTQYF	TGCGCCAGCAGCCAAGATGGGCGGGAGTTTATTAATACGCAGTATTTT
TRBV7-9	TRBJ1-2	-	TRBD1	CASSSARTGNGGGYTF	TGTGCCAGCAGCTCTGCCCGGACAGGGAATGGCGGTGGCTACACCTTC
TRBV18	TRBJ1-1	once	-	CASYRQGLMNTEAFF	TGTGCCAGCTATAGGCAGGGCCTGATGAACACTGAAGCTTTCTTT
TRBV2	TRBJ1-2	-	-	CASSEVGKGYGYTF	TGTGCCAGCAGTGAAGTTGGGAAGGGGTATGGCTACACCTTC
TRBV12-3/TRBV12-4	TRBJ2-5	once	-	CASSLGGHETQYF	TGTGCCAGCAGTTTGGGGGGGCATGAGACCCAGTACTTC
TRBV10-3	TRBJ2-1	-	TRBD2	CAARGLADNEQFF	TGTGCCGCAAGGGGACTAGCGGACAATGAGCAGTTCTTC
TRBV7-9	TRBJ2-1	-	-	CASSLGSLLNEQFF	TGTGCCAGCAGCTTAGGGTCTTTGCTCAATGAGCAGTTCTTC
TRBV3-1/TRBV3-2	TRBJ2-1	-	TRBD1	CASSQGDRGSYNEQFF	TGTGCCAGCAGCCAAGGGGACAGGGGGTCCTACAATGAGCAGTTCTTC
TRBV4-1	TRBJ1-2	-	-	CASSHRSLNYGYTF	TGCGCCAGCAGCCACCGATCTCTTAACTATGGCTACACCTTC
TRBV3-1/TRBV3-2	TRBJ2-1	once	-	CASSHRRRYSYNEQFF	TGTGCCAGCAGCCATCGGCGTCGTTACTCCTACAATGAGCAGTTCTTC
TRBV27	TRBJ1-2	few	TRBD1	CASKIGPNRGYGYTF	TGTGCCAGCAAAATTGGCCCAAACAGGGGCTATGGCTACACCTTC
TRBV5-1	TRBJ2-2	-	-	CASSLTSYTGELFF	TGCGCCAGCAGCTTGACTAGCTACACCGGGGAGCTGTTTTTT
TRBV19	TRBJ1-1	-	-	CASSIGAVNTEAFF	TGTGCCAGTAGTATAGGTGCAGTGAACACTGAAGCTTTCTTT
TRBV4-3	TRBJ2-5	-	-	CASSRTGISEETQYF	TGCGCCAGCAGCCGCACTGGGATCTCTGAAGAGACCCAGTACTTC
TRBV5-8	TRBJ2-4	-	-	CASSLEVTVLAKNIQYF	TGTGCCAGCAGCTTGGAAGTTACCGTACTAGCCAAAAACATTCAGTACTTC
TRBV7-9	TRBJ1-5	once	TRBD1	CASSHRGAGFQPQHF	TGTGCCAGCAGCCACAGGGGCGCAGGGTTTCAGCCCCAGCATTTT
TRBV5-1	TRBJ1-5	few	-	CASSLQGQQPQHF	TGCGCCAGCAGCTTGCAGGGACAACAGCCCCAGCATTTT
TRBV6-5	TRBJ1-2	-	-	CASKGGVVGYTF	TGTGCCAGCAAAGGAGGAGTTGTAGGCTACACCTTC